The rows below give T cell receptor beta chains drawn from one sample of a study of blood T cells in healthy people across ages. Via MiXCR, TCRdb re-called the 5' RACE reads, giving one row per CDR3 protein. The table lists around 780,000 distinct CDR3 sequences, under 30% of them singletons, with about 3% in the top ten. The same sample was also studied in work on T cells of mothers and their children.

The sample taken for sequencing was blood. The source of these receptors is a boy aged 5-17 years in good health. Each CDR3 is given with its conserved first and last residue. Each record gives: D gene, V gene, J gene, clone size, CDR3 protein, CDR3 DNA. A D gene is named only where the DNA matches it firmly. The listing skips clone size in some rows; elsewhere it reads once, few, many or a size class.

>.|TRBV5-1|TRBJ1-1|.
CASSLLGMDEAFF
TGCGCCAGCAGCCTTTTAGGGATGGATGAAGCTTTCTTT
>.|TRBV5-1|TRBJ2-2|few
CASSADTPNTGELFF
TGCGCCAGCAGCGCCGACACCCCGAACACCGGGGAGCTGTTTTTT
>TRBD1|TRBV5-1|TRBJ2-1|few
CASSLSSRTGSNEQFF
TGCGCCAGCAGCTTGTCGTCCCGGACAGGGTCGAATGAGCAGTTCTTC
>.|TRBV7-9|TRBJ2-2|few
CASSETGRTGELFF
TGTGCCAGCAGCGAAACAGGGAGAACCGGGGAGCTGTTTTTT
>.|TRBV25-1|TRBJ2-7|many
CASSVGTVPYEQYF
TGTGCCAGCAGTGTGGGGACTGTGCCCTACGAGCAGTACTTC
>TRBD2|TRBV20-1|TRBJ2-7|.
CSARNGGLGGEQYF
TGCAGTGCTAGGAACGGGGGGTTAGGTGGCGAGCAGTACTTC
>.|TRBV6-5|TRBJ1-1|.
CASSRWTEAFF
TGTGCCAGCAGTAGGTGGACTGAAGCTTTCTTT
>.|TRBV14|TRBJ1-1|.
CASSQDLGGANTEAFF
TGTGCCAGCAGCCAAGATCTGGGGGGGGCGAACACTGAAGCTTTCTTT
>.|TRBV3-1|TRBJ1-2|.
CASSHPIGGYTF
TGTGCCAGCAGCCATCCTATCGGGGGCTACACCTTC
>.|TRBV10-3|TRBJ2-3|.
CAIAESTDTQYF
TGTGCCATCGCGGAAAGCACAGATACGCAGTATTTT
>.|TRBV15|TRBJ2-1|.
CATSRVRGAYNEQFF
TGTGCCACCAGCAGAGTCAGGGGGGCCTACAATGAGCAGTTCTTC
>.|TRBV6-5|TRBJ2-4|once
CASRRDTKNIQYF
TGTGCCAGCAGGCGGGACACTAAAAACATTCAGTACTTC
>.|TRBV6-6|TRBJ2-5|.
CASSYSKRGLETQYF
TGTGCCAGCAGTTACTCGAAACGGGGGCTGGAGACCCAGTACTTC
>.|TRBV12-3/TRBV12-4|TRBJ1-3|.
CASSFNGGNTIYF
TGTGCCAGCAGTTTTAATGGGGGAAACACCATATATTTT
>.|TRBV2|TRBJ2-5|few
CASILDRTRVETQYF
TGTGCCAGCATACTCGACCGGACAAGGGTGGAGACCCAGTACTTC
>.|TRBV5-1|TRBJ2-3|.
CASSIRGAPTDTQYF
TGCGCCAGCAGCATCCGGGGTGCCCCCACAGATACGCAGTATTTT
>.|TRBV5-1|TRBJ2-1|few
CASSSLPTGSFNEQFF
TGCGCCAGCAGCTCCCTACCGACTGGATCCTTCAATGAGCAGTTCTTC
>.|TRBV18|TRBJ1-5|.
CASSPPYSNQPQHF
TGTGCCAGCTCACCCCCCTATAGCAATCAGCCCCAGCATTTT
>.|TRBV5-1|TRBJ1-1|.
CASSWSPGRDTEAFF
TGCGCCAGCAGCTGGTCGCCAGGGAGGGACACTGAAGCTTTCTTT
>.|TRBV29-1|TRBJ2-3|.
CSVGIGNTDTQYF
TGCAGCGTTGGTATCGGGAACACAGATACGCAGTATTTT
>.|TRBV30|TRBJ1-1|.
CAWTLLGARTEAFF
TGTGCCTGGACCCTATTGGGGGCGCGGACTGAAGCTTTCTTT
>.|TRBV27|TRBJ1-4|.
CASSWVRAGEKLFF
TGTGCCAGCAGTTGGGTCAGGGCCGGTGAAAAACTGTTTTTT
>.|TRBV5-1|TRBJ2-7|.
CASSPGAISGQSYEQYF
TGCGCCAGCAGCCCAGGGGCCATAAGTGGACAGAGCTACGAGCAGTACTTC
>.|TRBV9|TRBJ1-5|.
CASSRGQDPVYSNQPQHF
TGTGCCAGCAGCCGGGGGCAGGACCCTGTTTATAGCAATCAGCCCCAGCATTTT
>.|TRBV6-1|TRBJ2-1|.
CASSETTRRSGQFF
TGTGCCAGCAGTGAAACGACCCGAAGGTCTGGGCAGTTCTTC
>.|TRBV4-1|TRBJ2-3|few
CASSQEGRRPDTQYF
TGCGCCAGCAGCCAAGAGGGCAGGCGACCAGATACGCAGTATTTT
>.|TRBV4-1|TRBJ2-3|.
CASSQTPDIPFSTRTDTQYF
TGCGCCAGCAGCCAAACTCCGGACATCCCCTTCTCAACCCGCACAGATACGCAGTATTTT
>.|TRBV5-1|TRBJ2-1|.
CASSRTSPSSYNEQFF
TGCGCCAGCAGCCGTACTAGCCCGAGCTCCTACAATGAGCAGTTCTTC
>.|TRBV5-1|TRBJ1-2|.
CASSPGPSGANYGYTF
TGCGCCAGCAGCCCCGGACCCTCAGGGGCTAACTATGGCTACACCTTC
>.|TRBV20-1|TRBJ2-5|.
CSASRGASEGETQYF
TGCAGTGCCAGCCGGGGGGCATCCGAGGGAGAGACCCAGTACTTC
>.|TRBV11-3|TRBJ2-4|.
CASSPGRGKGKNIQYF
TGTGCCAGCAGTCCCGGACGGGGGAAAGGCAAAAACATTCAGTACTTC
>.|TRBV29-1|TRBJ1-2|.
CSVETDDYGYTF
TGCAGCGTTGAAACAGACGACTATGGCTACACCTTC
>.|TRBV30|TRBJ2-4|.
CAWRPGLRKGIQYF
TGTGCCTGGAGACCCGGACTCCGAAAGGGCATTCAGTACTTC
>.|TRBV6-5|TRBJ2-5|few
CASSSEGPRWETQYF
TGTGCCAGCAGCTCGGAGGGCCCCCGGTGGGAGACCCAGTACTTC
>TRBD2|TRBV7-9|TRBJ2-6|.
CAGSLVERGRGANVLTF
TGTGCCGGCAGCTTAGTGGAGCGGGGGCGAGGGGCCAACGTCCTGACTTTC
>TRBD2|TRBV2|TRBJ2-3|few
CASSSGEAPDTQYF
TGTGCCAGCAGTAGCGGGGAGGCCCCAGATACGCAGTATTTT
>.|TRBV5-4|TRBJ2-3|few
CASTVGLGTDTQYF
TGTGCCAGCACCGTCGGGCTGGGCACAGATACGCAGTATTTT
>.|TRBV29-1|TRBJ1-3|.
CSVVRTDHYSGNTIYF
TGCAGCGTTGTTCGGACAGATCACTACTCTGGAAACACCATATATTTT
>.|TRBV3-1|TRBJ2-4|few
CASSQELAVAKNIQYF
TGTGCCAGCAGCCAAGAGTTGGCGGTAGCCAAAAACATTCAGTACTTC
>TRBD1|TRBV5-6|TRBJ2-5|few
CASSKGQGRGQYF
TGTGCCAGCAGCAAAGGACAGGGGAGAGGGCAGTACTTC
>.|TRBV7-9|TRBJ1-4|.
CASSSRVNEKLFF
TGTGCCAGCAGCTCGAGGGTTAATGAAAAACTGTTTTTT
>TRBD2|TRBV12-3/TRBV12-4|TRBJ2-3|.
CASSLQTSGGSTDTQYF
TGTGCCAGCAGTCTCCAGACTAGCGGGGGAAGTACAGATACGCAGTATTTT
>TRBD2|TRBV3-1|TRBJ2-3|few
CASSPWTSGSTDTQYF
TGTGCCAGCAGCCCCTGGACTAGCGGGTCCACAGATACGCAGTATTTT
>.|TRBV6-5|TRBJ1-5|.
CASSTSLQPQHF
TGTGCCAGCAGCACCTCTCTTCAGCCCCAGCATTTT
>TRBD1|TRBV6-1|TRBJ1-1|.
CASNPGQGNTEAFF
TGTGCCAGCAACCCGGGACAGGGGAACACTGAAGCTTTCTTT
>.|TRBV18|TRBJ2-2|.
CASSPELTGNTGELFF
TGTGCCAGCTCACCCGAACTCACAGGGAACACCGGGGAGCTGTTTTTT
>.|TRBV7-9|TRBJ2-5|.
CAGITGTAQETQYF
TGTGCCGGAATTACCGGGACGGCACAAGAGACCCAGTACTTC
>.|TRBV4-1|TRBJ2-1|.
CASSQEVRKSEQFF
TGCGCCAGCAGCCAAGAAGTCCGAAAGAGTGAGCAGTTCTTC
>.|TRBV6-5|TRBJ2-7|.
CASSYSGRSWIGEQYF
TGTGCCAGCAGTTACTCGGGACGGAGCTGGATTGGCGAGCAGTACTTC
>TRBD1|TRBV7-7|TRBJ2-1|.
CASSTDRGNEQFF
TGTGCTAGCAGCACAGACAGGGGGAATGAGCAGTTCTTC
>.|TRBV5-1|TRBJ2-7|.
CASSPDAVTYEQYF
TGCGCCAGCAGCCCGGACGCGGTCACCTACGAGCAGTACTTC
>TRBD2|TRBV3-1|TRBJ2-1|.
CASSQAWGGYNEQFF
TGTGCCAGCAGCCAAGCTTGGGGGGGCTACAATGAGCAGTTCTTC